This TCR beta chain was recovered during a study of metastatic and nonmetastatic thyroid tumors (dated by TCRdb to about 2020). Describing the broader study: For patients with malignant and with benign thyroid disease, the researchers compared repertoires between peripheral blood samples and tumor or nodule tissue samples.

None of the patients had been given any treatment before thyroid surgery. Using T-cell receptor beta sequencing, the researchers looked back retrospectively at clinical samples from patients, gathered between the early 2010s and the late 2010s. This clone was recorded at least ten times. The antigen it recognizes is unknown. No base-level quality is on record; no much larger clone is a single base apart. Paper-wide results and their limitations: TCR beta diversity was reported as significantly higher in malignant tumors than in benign nodules, in both blood and tumor samples.

From the germline V gene (reference sequence), CDR1 is SGHNT and CDR2 is YYREEE. At the junction V is shortened by 4 bases and J by 6 bases; bases outside the gene matches: 2. From the cysteine through the phenylalanine, the CDR3 covers 13 amino acids. Only CDR3 DNA remains: 39 bases, in frame from the first base. The receptor library was made with PCR. For sequencing, an Illumina HiSeq 4000 was employed. High-throughput sequencing was used to profile the CDR3 region of the TCR beta-chain in every patient. Regarding the original processing steps: Drawing on CDR3 differences between clinicopathological groups, the researchers built a classifier meant to tell apart patients with distant-metastatic papillary thyroid cancer. To measure repertoire diversity the researchers used the Shannon index, while the Morisita-Horn index served to gauge how similar the tumor and blood repertoires were. TCRdb reworked the public reads: Q25 trimming with fastp, MiXCR clone assembly, productive beta chains retained. Here the V and J calls rest on TCRdb's processing, not on the authors' analysis. The sample table contains 29,000 or so clones; only one count was recorded for under 4.5% of them. The ten most abundant clones make up over 20% of the sample.

The chain couples TRBV5-4 to TRBJ2-1; TRBD2 aligns with 9 central bases. The clonotype comes from a female donor with papillary thyroid cancer or a benign thyroid nodule (not recorded which). Some clones in this sample may be carry-over from other donors' samples. The sequenced sample was blood. The nucleotides read TGTGCCAGCAGCCCGACTAGCGGCAATGAGCAGTTCTTC. Translated, this is CASSPTSGNEQFF.